A single sample is the source of the 13 T cell receptor beta chains below, sequenced in a study of blood T cell repertoires in COVID-19. Assay: immunoSEQ multiplex PCR; the TCRdb copy retains only in-frame clones and omits some. Of 150,000 to 160,000 clones listed, roughly 83% were seen once; the top ten hold over 10%. The sequencing sample was made of peripheral blood. Every receptor here comes from an older woman with COVID-19, enrolled during active disease.

This clone was found a few times. The V call is TRBV30, the J call TRBJ1-2; 8 bases line up with TRBD1. CDR1 is GTSNPN, CDR2 SVGIG, per germline (reference sequence). V lost 2 bases and J lost 8; bases outside the gene matches: 7. This CDR3 has 13 residues. The chain's CDR3 is CAWSSIRGLGYTF. The CDR3, as DNA: TGTGCCTGGAGTTCAATCAGGGGGCTCGGCTACACCTTC.

V gene TRBV7-8 combines with J gene TRBJ2-1; 8 nucleotides line up with TRBD2. The germline V gene has CDR1 SGHVS and CDR2 FQNEAQ. This CDR3 spans 15 amino acids. The J segment lost 3 bases and the V segment lost 4 bases, leaving 5 bases of the junction unmatched. The DNA for the CDR3 is TGTGCCAGCAGCTCTAGCGGGTCGAACTACAATGAGCAGTTCTTC. Translated, it gives CASSSSGSNYNEQFF.

The genes are TRBV14 and TRBJ1-1; D not certain. Germline V CDR1 and CDR2: SGHDN, FVKESK. The V gene lost 1 base and the J gene lost 6 bases, with 9 bases spanning the gap. CDR3 length: 13 amino acids. The CDR3 DNA reads as TGTGCCAGCAGCCAAGTTCGAGGCGCTGAAGCTTTCTTT. Protein: CASSQVRGAEAFF. The full variable domain, rest sourced from reference TRBV14 and TRBJ1-1, is EAGVTQFPSHSVIEKGQTVTLRCDPISGHDNLYWYRRVMGKEIKFLLHFVKESKQDESGMPNNRFLAERTGGTYSTLKVQPAELEDSGVYFCASSQVRGAEAFFGQGTRLTVV.

This chain connects TRBV5-1 to TRBJ2-2; 8 nucleotides agree with TRBD2. The germline V gene has CDR1 SGHRS and CDR2 YFSETQ. The CDR3 is 15 amino acids. The junction had 11 bases not matched to a gene; V was cut back by 7 bases and J by 6 bases. The CDR3 region is CASGLPGRAPGELFF. CDR3 in DNA: TGCGCCAGCGGATTACCCGGGAGGGCCCCCGGGGAGCTGTTTTTT.

This clone was recorded a few times. V usage is TRBV27 and J usage is TRBJ1-3; 10 positions match TRBD1. The CDR3 totals 16 residues. The trim removed 3 bases at V and 3 bases at J, leaving 5 bases unmatched. Germline CDR1 and CDR2: MNHEY and SMNVEV (reference sequence). CDR3 bases: TGTGCCAGCAGTTTGGTCGGGACAGGGGTTGGAAACACCATATATTTT. It codes for CASSLVGTGVGNTIYF.

The V and J genes are TRBV12-3 or TRBV12-4 and TRBJ1-1, with D unclear. V was shortened by 7 bases and J by 0 bases, with 9 bases between the two germline ends. The CDR3 sequence is 13 residues long. CDR3 bases: TGTGCCAGCATGGCAGTTATGAACACTGAAGCTTTCTTT. It is translated as CASMAVMNTEAFF.

The rearrangement links TRBV12-2 to TRBJ2-4; the D call in the table, TRBD1, was not verified against the DNA. TRBV12-2 is labeled a pseudogene. The CDR3 is 16 residues long. The CDR3 spells CASRLWWPLAKNIQYF. In DNA, the CDR3 is TGTGCAAGTCGCTTATGGTGGCCTCTAGCCAAAAACATTCAGTACTTC.

The DNA for the CDR3 is TGTGCCAGCAGTTTCACGGACAGGGGGGACTATGGCTACACCTTC. This gives the protein CASSFTDRGDYGYTF. The chain combines TRBV6-5 with TRBJ1-2; 10 bases match TRBD1. V trimming: 4 bases; J trimming: 3 bases; junction bases outside the gene matches: 5. The CDR3 has 15 residues. CDR1 is MNHEY, CDR2 SVGAGI, per germline.

This chain connects TRBV6-5 to TRBJ1-1; 8 nucleotides agree with TRBD1. CDR1 and CDR2 from the germline V gene are MNHEY and SVGAGI. Trimming cost V 6 bases and J 5 bases; bases outside gene matches: 8. The CDR3 totals 14 residues. The CDR3 sequence: CASSLTGGRTEAFF. As DNA, the CDR3 is TGTGCCAGCAGCCTTACAGGGGGTAGGACTGAAGCTTTCTTT.

The rearrangement joins TRBV7-2 to TRBJ2-1; the match to TRBD2 covers 7 bases. Germline lookup yields CDR1 SGHTA and CDR2 FQGNSA. This CDR3 spans 14 amino acids. The V gene end was trimmed by 9 bases and the J gene end by 4 bases; junction bases not matched to a gene: 9. In DNA form, the CDR3 reads TGTGCCAGAGGACTGGGCGGGGGTTACAATGAGCAGTTCTTC. This translates into CARGLGGGYNEQFF.

CDR3 amino acids: CASSLAGLGLTEAFF. As DNA, the CDR3 is TGTGCCAGCAGCTTAGCGGGTCTGGGGCTCACTGAAGCTTTCTTT. This rearrangement joins TRBV7-8 to TRBJ1-1; D is possibly TRBD1 (5 bases). The CDR3 extends over 15 amino acids. Per the germline V gene, CDR1 is SGHVS and CDR2 is FQNEAQ. Trimming cost V 0 bases and J 4 bases, with 12 bases left between them.

The chain has TRBV3-1 (or the pseudogene TRBV3-2) and TRBJ2-1; 14 positions match TRBD2. V trimming: 4 bases; J trimming: 5 bases; junction bases outside the gene matches: 4. The germline V gene has CDR1 LGHDT and CDR2 YNNKEL (reference sequence). The CDR3 loop spans 16 amino acids. CDR3 DNA sequence: TGTGCCAGCAGCCCCGGGACTAGCGGGAGCCACAATGAGCAGTTCTTC. Amino acids: CASSPGTSGSHNEQFF.

The chain combines TRBV15 with TRBJ2-5, with 9 bases aligning to TRBD1. This CDR3 is built from 16 residues. Germline values: CDR1 LNHNV, CDR2 YYDKDF (reference sequence). Losses at the gene ends were 1 base for V and 2 bases for J; bases not matched to a gene: 5. As DNA, the CDR3 is TGTGCCACCAGCAGAGGGGACAGGGCCGTACAAGAGACCCAGTACTTC. It specifies CATSRGDRAVQETQYF.